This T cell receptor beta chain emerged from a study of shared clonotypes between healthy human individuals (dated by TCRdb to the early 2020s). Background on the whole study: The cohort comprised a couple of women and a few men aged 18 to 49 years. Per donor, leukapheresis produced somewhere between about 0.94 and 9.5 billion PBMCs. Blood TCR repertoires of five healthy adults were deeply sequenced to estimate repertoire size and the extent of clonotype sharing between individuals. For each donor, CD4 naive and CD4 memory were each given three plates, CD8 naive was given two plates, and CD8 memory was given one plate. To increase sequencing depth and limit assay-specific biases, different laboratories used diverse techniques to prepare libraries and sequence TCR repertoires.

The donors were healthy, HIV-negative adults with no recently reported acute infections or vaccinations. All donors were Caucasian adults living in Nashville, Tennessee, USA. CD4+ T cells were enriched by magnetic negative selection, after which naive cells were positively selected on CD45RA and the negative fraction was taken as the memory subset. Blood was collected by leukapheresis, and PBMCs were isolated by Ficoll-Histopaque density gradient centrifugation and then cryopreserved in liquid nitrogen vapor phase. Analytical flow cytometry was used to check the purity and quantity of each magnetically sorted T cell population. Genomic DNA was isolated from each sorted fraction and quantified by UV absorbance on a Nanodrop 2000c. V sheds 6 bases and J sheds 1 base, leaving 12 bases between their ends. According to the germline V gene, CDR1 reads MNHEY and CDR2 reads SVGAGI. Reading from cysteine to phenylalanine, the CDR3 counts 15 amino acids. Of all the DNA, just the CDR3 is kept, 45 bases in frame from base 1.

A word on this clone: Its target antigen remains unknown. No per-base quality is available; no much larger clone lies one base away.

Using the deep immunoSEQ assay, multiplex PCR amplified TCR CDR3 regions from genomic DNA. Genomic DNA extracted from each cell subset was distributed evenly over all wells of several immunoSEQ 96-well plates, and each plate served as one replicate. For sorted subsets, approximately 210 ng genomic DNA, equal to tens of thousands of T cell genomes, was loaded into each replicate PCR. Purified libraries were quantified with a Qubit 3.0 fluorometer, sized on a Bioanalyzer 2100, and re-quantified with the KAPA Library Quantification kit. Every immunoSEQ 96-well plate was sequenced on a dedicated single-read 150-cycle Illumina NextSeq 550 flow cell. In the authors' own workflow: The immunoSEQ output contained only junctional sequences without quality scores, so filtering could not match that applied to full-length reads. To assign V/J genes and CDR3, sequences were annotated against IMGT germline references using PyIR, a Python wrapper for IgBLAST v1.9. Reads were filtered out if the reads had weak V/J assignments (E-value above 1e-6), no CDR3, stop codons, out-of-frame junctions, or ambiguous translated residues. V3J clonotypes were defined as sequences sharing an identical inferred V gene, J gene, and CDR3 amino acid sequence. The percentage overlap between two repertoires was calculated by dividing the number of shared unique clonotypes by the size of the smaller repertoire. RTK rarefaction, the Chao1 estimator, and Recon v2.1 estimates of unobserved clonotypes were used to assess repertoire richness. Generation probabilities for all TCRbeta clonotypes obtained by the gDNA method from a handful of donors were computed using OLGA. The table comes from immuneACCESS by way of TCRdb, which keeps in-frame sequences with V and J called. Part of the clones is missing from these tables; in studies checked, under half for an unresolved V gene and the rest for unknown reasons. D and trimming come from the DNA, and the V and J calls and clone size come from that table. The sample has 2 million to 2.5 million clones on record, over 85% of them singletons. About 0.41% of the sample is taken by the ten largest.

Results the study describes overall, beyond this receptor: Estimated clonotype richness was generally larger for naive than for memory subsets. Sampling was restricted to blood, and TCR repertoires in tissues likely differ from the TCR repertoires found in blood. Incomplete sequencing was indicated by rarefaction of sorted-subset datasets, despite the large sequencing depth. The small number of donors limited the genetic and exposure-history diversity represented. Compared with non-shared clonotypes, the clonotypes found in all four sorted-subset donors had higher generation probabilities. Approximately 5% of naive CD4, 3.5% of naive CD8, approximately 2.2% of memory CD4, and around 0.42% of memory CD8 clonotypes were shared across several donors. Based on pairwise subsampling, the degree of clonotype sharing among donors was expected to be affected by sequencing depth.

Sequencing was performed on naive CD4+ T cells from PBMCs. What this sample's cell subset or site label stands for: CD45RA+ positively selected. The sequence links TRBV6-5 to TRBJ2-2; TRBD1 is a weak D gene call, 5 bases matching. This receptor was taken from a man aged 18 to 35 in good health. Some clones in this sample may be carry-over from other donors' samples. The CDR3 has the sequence CASSPTGRNTGELFF. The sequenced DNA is TGTGCCAGCAGCCCAACAGGAAGGAACACCGGGGAGCTGTTTTTT.